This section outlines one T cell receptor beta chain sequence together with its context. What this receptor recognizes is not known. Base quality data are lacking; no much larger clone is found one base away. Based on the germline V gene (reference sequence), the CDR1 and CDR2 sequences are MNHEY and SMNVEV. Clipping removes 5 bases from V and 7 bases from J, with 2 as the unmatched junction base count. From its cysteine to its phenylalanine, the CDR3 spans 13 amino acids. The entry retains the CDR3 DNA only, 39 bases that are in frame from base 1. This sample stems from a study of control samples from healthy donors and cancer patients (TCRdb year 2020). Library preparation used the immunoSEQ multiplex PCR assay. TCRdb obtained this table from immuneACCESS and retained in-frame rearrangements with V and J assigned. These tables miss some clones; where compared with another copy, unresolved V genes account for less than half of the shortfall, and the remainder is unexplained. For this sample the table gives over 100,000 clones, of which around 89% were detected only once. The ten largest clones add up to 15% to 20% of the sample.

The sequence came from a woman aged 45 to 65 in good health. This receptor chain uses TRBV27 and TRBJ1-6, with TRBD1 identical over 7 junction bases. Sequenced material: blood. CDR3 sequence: CASSGTVNSPLHF. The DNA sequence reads TGTGCCAGCAGTGGGACAGTGAATTCACCCCTCCACTTT.